This T cell receptor (beta chain) was sequenced in a study of cytomegalovirus exposure and HLA in healthy donors. Study-level findings and limits: Common viral pathogens seemed, in a later analysis, to connect with several of the most significant clusters.

Vbeta (60) and Jbeta (13) primers were used in the PCR. Here immunoSEQ multiplex PCR was the method, and the copy in TCRdb shows in-frame clones only, minus some. In the table there are 150,000 to 200,000 clones, approximately 71% of which are singletons. As for this clone: Its antigen is undetermined.

In germline, CDR1 is SGHTA, CDR2 FQGTGA. Trimming took off 3 bases at V and 2 bases at J, with 16 bases between the two ends. The CDR3 runs to 16 residues. Unrecorded immune exposures were likely, despite nominal health at sampling. Sequenced sample: PBMCs. This chain joins TRBV7-3 and TRBJ2-5, with a tentative D call TRBD2 (6 bases). The clonotype was recovered from a young woman in good health and CMV-seropositive. The DNA for the CDR3 is TGTGCCAGCAGCTTGACGTGGGGGAGGATTCAAGAGACCCAGTACTTC. Amino acid sequence: CASSLTWGRIQETQYF.